Listed below are T cell receptor beta chains from one sample, sequenced in a study of blood T cells in healthy people across ages. One entry per CDR3 protein results from TCRdb running MiXCR on the 5' RACE reads. The sample lists about 1.7 million distinct CDR3 sequences, roughly 27% occurring once. What was sequenced was blood. The source of these receptors is a woman aged 25 to 39 in good health. Each CDR3 is given with its conserved first and last residue. A D gene is named only where the DNA matches it firmly. A row's size may be missing; if present it is once, few, many or a size class.

CDR3 DNA: TGTGCCAGCAGTTCCTCTGGGGTCTCAGATACGCAGTATTTT
CDR3 protein: CASSSSGVSDTQYF
V gene: TRBV6-6
D gene: .
J gene: TRBJ2-3
clone size: few

CDR3 DNA: TGTGCCAGCAGCAATCGGGACGGCTCCTACGAGCAGTTCTTC
CDR3 protein: CASSNRDGSYEQFF
V gene: TRBV12-3/TRBV12-4
D gene: .
J gene: TRBJ2-1
clone size: .

CDR3 DNA: TGTGCCAGCGGAGCTAGCGGGGAAGAGACCCAGTACTTC
CDR3 protein: CASGASGEETQYF
V gene: TRBV3-1
D gene: TRBD2
J gene: TRBJ2-5
clone size: .

CDR3 DNA: TGTGCCAGCAGCTGGGTGGGCAGGGGCGAAGAGCAGTACTTC
CDR3 protein: CASSWVGRGEEQYF
V gene: TRBV5-6
D gene: .
J gene: TRBJ2-7
clone size: few

CDR3 DNA: TGTGCCAGCACGGGGTCTCGAGGGGGATCCTACAATGAGCAGTTCTTC
CDR3 protein: CASTGSRGGSYNEQFF
V gene: TRBV6-5
D gene: .
J gene: TRBJ2-1
clone size: many

CDR3 DNA: TGTGCCAGCAATAGCCGAGGTTGGGAGACCCAGTACTTC
CDR3 protein: CASNSRGWETQYF
V gene: TRBV7-9
D gene: .
J gene: TRBJ2-5
clone size: .

CDR3 DNA: TGTGCCAGCAGCGTTCCGGGACTAGCGGGGAACAATGAGCAGTTCTTC
CDR3 protein: CASSVPGLAGNNEQFF
V gene: TRBV7-2
D gene: TRBD2
J gene: TRBJ2-1
clone size: .

CDR3 DNA: TGCGCCAGCAGCTTTGCTAACCGGGACAGGGGCCTCTATCACTATGGCTACACCTTC
CDR3 protein: CASSFANRDRGLYHYGYTF
V gene: TRBV5-1
D gene: TRBD1
J gene: TRBJ1-2
clone size: .

CDR3 DNA: TGTGCCAGCAGCTTGGGCGGACAGGGGACCAACGTCCGGACTTTC
CDR3 protein: CASSLGGQGTNVRTF
V gene: TRBV5-5
D gene: TRBD1
J gene: TRBJ2-6
clone size: .

CDR3 DNA: TGTGCCAGCCGATCGACTAGCCGTTACGAGCAGTACTTC
CDR3 protein: CASRSTSRYEQYF
V gene: TRBV28
D gene: TRBD2
J gene: TRBJ2-7
clone size: once

CDR3 DNA: TGTGCCAGCAGCTCAAACAGGGCGGGTCAGCCCCAGCATTTT
CDR3 protein: CASSSNRAGQPQHF
V gene: TRBV7-2
D gene: .
J gene: TRBJ1-5
clone size: few

CDR3 DNA: TGCGCCAGCAGTAATCTCCAGCAGACGAACACCGGGGAGCTGTTTTTT
CDR3 protein: CASSNLQQTNTGELFF
V gene: TRBV5-1
D gene: .
J gene: TRBJ2-2
clone size: .

CDR3 DNA: TGTGCCAGCAGCTTAGGACTAGCGGGAAGCAGGGGGAACAATGAGCAGTTCTTC
CDR3 protein: CASSLGLAGSRGNNEQFF
V gene: TRBV7-8
D gene: TRBD2
J gene: TRBJ2-1
clone size: .

CDR3 DNA: TGTGCCAGCAGTGAATACACGGGGGGTTACAATGAGCAGTTCTTC
CDR3 protein: CASSEYTGGYNEQFF
V gene: TRBV2
D gene: TRBD2
J gene: TRBJ2-1
clone size: once

CDR3 DNA: TGCAGTGCTAGAAATCCCCGGAGTCCTGAGCAGTTCTTC
CDR3 protein: CSARNPRSPEQFF
V gene: TRBV20-1
D gene: .
J gene: TRBJ2-1
clone size: few

CDR3 DNA: TGCGCCAGCAGCCAAGATTACTATGACCAAGAGACCCAGTACTTC
CDR3 protein: CASSQDYYDQETQYF
V gene: TRBV4-3
D gene: .
J gene: TRBJ2-5
clone size: many

CDR3 DNA: TGCGCCAGCAGCAGACAGGGGCCTAGCACAGATACGCAGTATTTT
CDR3 protein: CASSRQGPSTDTQYF
V gene: TRBV5-1
D gene: TRBD1
J gene: TRBJ2-3
clone size: .

CDR3 DNA: TGTGCCAGCAGCTCTTCGGGCGGGACAGGGAACTATGGCTACACCTTC
CDR3 protein: CASSSSGGTGNYGYTF
V gene: TRBV9
D gene: TRBD1
J gene: TRBJ1-2
clone size: few

CDR3 DNA: TGCGCCAGCCACCCCGGATCCCCCAAGGAGCAGTTCTTC
CDR3 protein: CASHPGSPKEQFF
V gene: TRBV5-1
D gene: .
J gene: TRBJ2-1
clone size: .

CDR3 DNA: TGCAGCGTGGAGGAGGGACTAGCGAATGAGCAGTTCTTC
CDR3 protein: CSVEEGLANEQFF
V gene: TRBV29-1
D gene: TRBD2
J gene: TRBJ2-1
clone size: many

CDR3 DNA: TGTGCCAGCAGCTCAGGCCCGGGGCGTGAGACCCAGTACTTC
CDR3 protein: CASSSGPGRETQYF
V gene: TRBV7-2
D gene: .
J gene: TRBJ2-5
clone size: many

CDR3 DNA: TGCAGCGCATGGAGGGGATCCTACGAGCAGTACTTC
CDR3 protein: CSAWRGSYEQYF
V gene: TRBV29-1
D gene: .
J gene: TRBJ2-7
clone size: many

CDR3 DNA: TGTGCCAGCAGCTTATTTTGGGCGGGAGGGCCATCCTACAATGAGCAGTTCTTC
CDR3 protein: CASSLFWAGGPSYNEQFF
V gene: TRBV7-8
D gene: TRBD2
J gene: TRBJ2-1
clone size: .

CDR3 DNA: TGCAGCGTTGGGTCCCTAGCGCGAACCTACGAGCAGTACTTC
CDR3 protein: CSVGSLARTYEQYF
V gene: TRBV29-1
D gene: .
J gene: TRBJ2-7
clone size: many

CDR3 DNA: TGTGCCAGCAGCCAAGAAGGCGCCGAGACCCAGTACTTC
CDR3 protein: CASSQEGAETQYF
V gene: TRBV4-2
D gene: .
J gene: TRBJ2-5
clone size: few

CDR3 DNA: TGTGCCAGCAGCCAACAGGGAGGGAGCAATCAGCCCCAGCATTTT
CDR3 protein: CASSQQGGSNQPQHF
V gene: TRBV7-2
D gene: .
J gene: TRBJ1-5
clone size: .

CDR3 DNA: TGCAGCGCTAAAGACAGGGGCTGGGTCGAGCAGTACTTC
CDR3 protein: CSAKDRGWVEQYF
V gene: TRBV29-1
D gene: TRBD1
J gene: TRBJ2-7
clone size: .

CDR3 DNA: TGTGCCAGCAGCGGCCGGGACGTCGGGGGGAATGAGCAGTTCTTC
CDR3 protein: CASSGRDVGGNEQFF
V gene: TRBV9
D gene: TRBD2
J gene: TRBJ2-1
clone size: .

CDR3 DNA: TGTGCCAGCAGTCGATCGGACAGGGTCTATGGCTACACCTTC
CDR3 protein: CASSRSDRVYGYTF
V gene: TRBV6-5
D gene: TRBD1
J gene: TRBJ1-2
clone size: .

CDR3 DNA: TGCGCCAGCAGCCAGGTGGGGTCCACTTATGGCTACACCTTC
CDR3 protein: CASSQVGSTYGYTF
V gene: TRBV4-1
D gene: .
J gene: TRBJ1-2
clone size: .

CDR3 DNA: TGTGCCAGCAGCGCCTCGGATTGGACTAACAATGAGCAGTTCTTC
CDR3 protein: CASSASDWTNNEQFF
V gene: TRBV9
D gene: .
J gene: TRBJ2-1
clone size: few